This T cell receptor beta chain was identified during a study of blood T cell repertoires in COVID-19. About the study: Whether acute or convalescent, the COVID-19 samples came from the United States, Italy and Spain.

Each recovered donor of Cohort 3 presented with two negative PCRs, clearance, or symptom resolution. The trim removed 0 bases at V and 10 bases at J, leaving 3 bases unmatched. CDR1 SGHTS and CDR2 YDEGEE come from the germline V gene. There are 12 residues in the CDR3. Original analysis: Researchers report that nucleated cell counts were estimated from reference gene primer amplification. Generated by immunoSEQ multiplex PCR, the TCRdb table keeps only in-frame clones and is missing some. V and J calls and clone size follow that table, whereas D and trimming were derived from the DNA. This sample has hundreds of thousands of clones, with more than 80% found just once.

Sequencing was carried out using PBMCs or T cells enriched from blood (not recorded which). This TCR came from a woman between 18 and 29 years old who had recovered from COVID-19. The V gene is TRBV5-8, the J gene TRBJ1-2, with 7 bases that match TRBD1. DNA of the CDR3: TGTGCCAGCAGCTTGGAGACAGGGACCTACACCTTC. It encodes CASSLETGTYTF.